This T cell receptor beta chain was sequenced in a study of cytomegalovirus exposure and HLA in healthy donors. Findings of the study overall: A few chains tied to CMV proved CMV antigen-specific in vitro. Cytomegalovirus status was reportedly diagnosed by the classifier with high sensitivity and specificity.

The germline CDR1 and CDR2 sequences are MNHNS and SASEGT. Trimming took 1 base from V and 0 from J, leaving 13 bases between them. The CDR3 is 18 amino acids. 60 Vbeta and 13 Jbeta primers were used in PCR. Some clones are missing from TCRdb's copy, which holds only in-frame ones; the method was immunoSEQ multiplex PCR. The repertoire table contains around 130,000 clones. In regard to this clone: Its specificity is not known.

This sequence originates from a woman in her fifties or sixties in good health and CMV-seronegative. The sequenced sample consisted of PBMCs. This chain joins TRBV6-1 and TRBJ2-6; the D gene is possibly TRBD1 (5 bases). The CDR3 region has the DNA TGTGCCAGCAGTGAAGAGTCGCCAGGGTTCTCTGGGGCCAACGTCCTGACTTTC. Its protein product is CASSEESPGFSGANVLTF.